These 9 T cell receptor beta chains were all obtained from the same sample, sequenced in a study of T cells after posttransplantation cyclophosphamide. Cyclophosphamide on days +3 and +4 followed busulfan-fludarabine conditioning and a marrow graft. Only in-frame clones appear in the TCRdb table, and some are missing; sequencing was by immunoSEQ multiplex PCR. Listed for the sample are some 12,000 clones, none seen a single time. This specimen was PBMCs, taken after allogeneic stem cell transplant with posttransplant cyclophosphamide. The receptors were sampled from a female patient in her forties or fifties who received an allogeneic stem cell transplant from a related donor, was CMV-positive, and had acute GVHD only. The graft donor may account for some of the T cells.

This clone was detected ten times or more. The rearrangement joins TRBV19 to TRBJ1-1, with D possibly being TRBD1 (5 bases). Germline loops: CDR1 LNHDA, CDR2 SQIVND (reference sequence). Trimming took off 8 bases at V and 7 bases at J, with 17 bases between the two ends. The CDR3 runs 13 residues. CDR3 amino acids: CASEWGGDGEAFF. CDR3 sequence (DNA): TGTGCCAGTGAATGGGGAGGGGACGGTGAAGCTTTCTTT.

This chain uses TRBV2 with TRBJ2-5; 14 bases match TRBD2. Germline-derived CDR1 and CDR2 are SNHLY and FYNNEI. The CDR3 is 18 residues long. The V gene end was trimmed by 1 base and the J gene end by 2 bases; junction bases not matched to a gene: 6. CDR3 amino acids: CASSEGGLAGAPQETQYF. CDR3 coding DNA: TGTGCCAGCAGTGAAGGGGGACTAGCGGGGGCGCCACAAGAGACCCAGTACTTC.

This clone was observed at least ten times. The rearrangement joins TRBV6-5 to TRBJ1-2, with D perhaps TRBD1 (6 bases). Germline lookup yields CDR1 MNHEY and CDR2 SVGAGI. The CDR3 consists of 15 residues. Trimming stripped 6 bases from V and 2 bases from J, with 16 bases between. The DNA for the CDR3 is TGTGCCAGCAGCCGCATCAGGGGATCCAACTATGGCTACACCTTC. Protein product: CASSRIRGSNYGYTF.

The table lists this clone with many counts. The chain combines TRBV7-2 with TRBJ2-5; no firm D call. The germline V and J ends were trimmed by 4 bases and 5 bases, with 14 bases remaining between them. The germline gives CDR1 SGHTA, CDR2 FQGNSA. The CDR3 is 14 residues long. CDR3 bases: TGTGCCAGCAGCTATGTAGCCGGTTCGGAGACCCAGTACTTC. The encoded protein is CASSYVAGSETQYF.

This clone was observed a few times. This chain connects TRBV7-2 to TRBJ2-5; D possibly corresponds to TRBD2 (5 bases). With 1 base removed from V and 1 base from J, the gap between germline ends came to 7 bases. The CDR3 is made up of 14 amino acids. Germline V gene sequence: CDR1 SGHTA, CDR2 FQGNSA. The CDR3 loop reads CASSLGGPQETQYF. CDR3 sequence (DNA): TGTGCCAGCAGCTTAGGAGGGCCCCAAGAGACCCAGTACTTC.

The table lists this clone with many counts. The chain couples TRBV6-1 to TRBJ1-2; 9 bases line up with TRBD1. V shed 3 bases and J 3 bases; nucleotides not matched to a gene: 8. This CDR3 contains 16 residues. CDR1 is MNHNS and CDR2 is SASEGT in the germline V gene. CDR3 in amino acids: CASSDQTGGWYYGYTF. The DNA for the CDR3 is TGTGCCAGCAGTGATCAAACAGGGGGCTGGTACTATGGCTACACCTTC.

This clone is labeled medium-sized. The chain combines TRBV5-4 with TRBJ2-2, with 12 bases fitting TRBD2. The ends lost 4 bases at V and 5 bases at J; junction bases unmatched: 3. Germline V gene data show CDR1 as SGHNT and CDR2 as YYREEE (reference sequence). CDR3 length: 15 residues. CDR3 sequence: CASSLTSGGTGELFF. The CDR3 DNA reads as TGTGCCAGCAGCCTTACTAGCGGGGGGACCGGGGAGCTGTTTTTT.

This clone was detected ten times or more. CDR3 bases: TGCGCCAGCAGACCTGGACAGGGTAGGCAAGAGACCCAGTACTTC. This sequence encodes CASRPGQGRQETQYF. The gene calls are TRBV4-1 and TRBJ2-5; 8 nucleotides match TRBD1. The CDR3 extends over 15 amino acids. Germline CDR1 and CDR2: MGHRA and YSYEKL. Trimming took 6 bases from V and 2 from J; bases not matched to a gene: 8.

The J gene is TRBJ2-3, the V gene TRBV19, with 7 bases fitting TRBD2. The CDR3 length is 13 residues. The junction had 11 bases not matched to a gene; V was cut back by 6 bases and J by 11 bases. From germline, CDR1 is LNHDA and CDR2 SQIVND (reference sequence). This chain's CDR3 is CASSTVGGTGQYF. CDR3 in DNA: TGTGCCAGTAGCACCGTCGGGGGGACTGGGCAGTATTTT.